The 26 T cell receptor beta chains given below trace back to one sample, sequenced in a study of blood T cell repertoires in COVID-19. This table comes from immunoSEQ multiplex PCR, and its TCRdb copy is limited to in-frame clones, with some not included. The table has 250,000 to 350,000 clones, about 91% seen once. The source material was peripheral blood. These receptors all stem from a woman aged 25 to 39 who had recovered from COVID-19.

This clone appeared once. This chain connects TRBV19 to TRBJ1-1; D is possibly TRBD1 (6 bases). The ends were cut back, 4 bases at V and 1 base at J, with 13 bases in the middle. The CDR3 sequence is 15 residues long. Germline assignment: CDR1 LNHDA and CDR2 SQIVND (reference sequence). DNA of the CDR3: TGTGCCAGTAGTACAGACAGGTTCCCGAACACTGAAGCTTTCTTT. Its protein product is CASSTDRFPNTEAFF.

This rearrangement joins TRBV5-1 to TRBJ2-4; 14 nucleotides align to TRBD2. V lost 4 bases and J lost 0; bases outside the gene matches: 3. The CDR3 runs to 17 residues. Germline assignment: CDR1 SGHRS and CDR2 YFSETQ. The CDR3 is CASSGGLAGGAKNIQYF. The CDR3 DNA reads TGCGCCAGCAGCGGCGGACTAGCGGGGGGAGCCAAAAACATTCAGTACTTC.

The V and J genes are TRBV30 and TRBJ2-3; possible D gene TRBD2, 6 bases. V was shortened by 4 bases and J by 0 bases, with 11 bases between the two germline ends. CDR1 is GTSNPN and CDR2 is SVGIG in the germline V gene (reference sequence). The CDR3 contains 14 residues. CDR3 protein: CAWTAGPSTDTQYF. CDR3 nucleotide sequence: TGTGCCTGGACGGCGGGACCCAGCACAGATACGCAGTATTTT. Combining the CDR3 with reference TRBV30 and TRBJ2-3 gives the whole variable domain SQTIHQWPATLVQPVGSPLSLECTVEGTSNPNLYWYRQAAGRGLQLLFYSVGIGQISSEVPQNLSASRPQDRQFILSSKKLLLSDSGFYLCAWTAGPSTDTQYFGPGTRLTVL.

This clone was found once. This sequence joins TRBV7-3 and TRBJ1-2; D ambiguous. The length of the CDR3 is 12 residues. Germline V gives CDR1 SGHTA, CDR2 FQGTGA. The V end was cut by 1 base, the J end by 6 bases, with 6 bases between. The CDR3 bases are TGTGCCAGCAGCTTAAACGGGAATGGCTACACCTTC. Residues: CASSLNGNGYTF.

This clone has only a few counts. The chain combines TRBV12-3 or TRBV12-4 with TRBJ1-4; D unresolved. Between the trimmed V and J ends, which lost 6 bases and 4 bases, there was a span of 6 bases. The CDR3 spans 12 residues. As DNA, the CDR3 is TGTGCCAGCAGCCCCCTTAATGAAAAACTGTTTTTT. Translated: CASSPLNEKLFF.

The gene calls are TRBV4-1 and TRBJ1-6; TRBD1 matches at 10 bases. The CDR3 contains 16 residues. CDR1 is MGHRA and CDR2 is YSYEKL in the germline V gene. The J segment lost 9 bases and the V segment lost 0 bases, leaving 5 bases of the junction unmatched. Here the CDR3 reads CASSQDDRGLGSPLHF. The CDR3, as DNA: TGCGCCAGCAGCCAAGACGACAGGGGGCTCGGTTCACCCCTCCACTTT.

In its sample, this clone was seen a few times. The genes are TRBV9 and TRBJ1-5, with D unresolved. Looked up from germline, CDR1 is SGDLS and CDR2 is YYNGEE. V was clipped by 0 bases and J by 1 base, with 8 bases between them. The CDR3 is 15 residues long. The CDR3 DNA is TGTGCCAGCAGCGTAGACATCTTCAGCAATCAGCCCCAGCATTTT. Encoded protein: CASSVDIFSNQPQHF.

V is TRBV11-3 and J is TRBJ2-7; 8 bases agree with TRBD1. Germline V gene lookup returns CDR1 SGHNT and CDR2 YENEEA. With V trimmed by 1 base and J by 3 bases, 2 bases remained unmatched. The CDR3 has 14 residues. This CDR3 reads CASSLAGQGYEQYF. The CDR3 bases are TGTGCCAGCAGCTTAGCTGGACAGGGCTACGAGCAGTACTTC.

The chain carries TRBV5-6 and TRBJ2-1; 13 positions agree with TRBD2. Germline CDR1 SGHDT, CDR2 YYEEEE. J lost 8 bases, V lost 4 bases, and 15 bases had no gene match. CDR3 length: 18 residues. The CDR3 loop is CASSGMTSGGYRVYEQFF. The CDR3 DNA follows: TGTGCCAGCAGCGGTATGACTAGCGGGGGGTATCGCGTGTATGAGCAGTTCTTC.

J is TRBJ1-2 and V is TRBV7-3, with 7 bases lining up with TRBD1. The CDR3 sequence is 15 residues long. V was pared by 5 bases and J by 1 base, with 7 bases of the junction left unmatched. The germline V gene encodes CDR1 SGHTA and CDR2 FQGTGA. The CDR3 bases are TGTGCCAGCAGCGTCAGACAGGGAAATAACTATGGCTACACCTTC. Translated, it gives CASSVRQGNNYGYTF.

J is TRBJ2-5 and V is TRBV24-1, with TRBD1 matching 7 bases. CDR1 and CDR2 from the germline V gene are KGHDR and SFDVKD. J was trimmed by 1 base and V by 4 bases; bases with no gene match: 5. CDR3 length: 15 residues. CDR3 sequence: CATSDPRDSQETQYF. CDR3 nucleotide sequence: TGTGCCACCAGTGACCCCCGGGACAGCCAAGAGACCCAGTACTTC.

The chain links TRBV6-2 or TRBV6-3 to TRBJ1-2; TRBD1 aligns across 7 bases. The CDR3 totals 13 residues. Trimming took 6 bases from V and 4 from J; bases not matched to a gene: 5. The germline CDR1 and CDR2 sequences are MNHEY and SVGEGT. The CDR3 DNA reads TGTGCCAGCAGCCGGGGACAGCCCTATGGCTACACCTTC. This gives the protein CASSRGQPYGYTF.

The rearrangement uses TRBV19 and TRBJ1-1; D is unclear. Germline lookup yields CDR1 LNHDA and CDR2 SQIVND (reference sequence). This CDR3 contains 13 residues. Trimming removed 6 bases from V and 2 bases from J, with 10 bases in between. The CDR3 DNA is TGTGCCAGTAGCCGCCGGGAAAACACTGAAGCTTTCTTT. Encoded protein: CASSRRENTEAFF.

The CDR3 DNA sequence: TGTGCCAGCAGCTTAGGCCGGCAGGGGGAAGCTTTCTTT. This encodes CASSLGRQGEAFF. The rearrangement joins TRBV13 to TRBJ1-1; a weak D match, TRBD1 (6 bases). The germline CDR1 and CDR2 sequences are PRHDT and FYEKMQ (reference sequence). V dropped 0 bases and J dropped 8 bases, with 10 bases sitting between them. This CDR3 spans 13 amino acids.

The V gene is TRBV3-1 (or the pseudogene TRBV3-2), the J gene TRBJ1-2; 9 bases align to TRBD1. The CDR3 spans 11 residues. V trimming: 10 bases; J trimming: 8 bases; junction bases outside the gene matches: 5. Germline V gives CDR1 LGHDT, CDR2 YNNKEL (reference sequence). The CDR3 bases are TGTGCCACGGGACAGGGACGCGGCTACACCTTC. Protein product: CATGQGRGYTF.

The genes are TRBV2 and TRBJ1-2; 10 bases agree with TRBD1. Losses at the gene ends were 5 bases for V and 2 bases for J; bases not matched to a gene: 2. There are 14 residues in the CDR3. Germline V gene lookup returns CDR1 SNHLY and CDR2 FYNNEI. The CDR3 here is CASSRQGANYGYTF. DNA for the CDR3: TGTGCCAGCAGTAGACAGGGGGCGAACTATGGCTACACCTTC.

This chain connects TRBV3-1 (or the pseudogene TRBV3-2) to TRBJ2-3, with TRBD2 as a possible D gene (5 bases). Germline CDR1 reads LGHDT; CDR2 reads YNNKEL (reference sequence). V was shortened by 7 bases and J by 1 base, with 9 bases between the two germline ends. This CDR3 region has 13 residues. This chain's CDR3 is CASKGAGTDTQYF. In nucleotides, the CDR3 is TGTGCCAGCAAGGGAGCGGGCACAGATACGCAGTATTTT.

CDR3 nucleotides: TGCGCCAGTGGGGACAGCAATGAAAAACTGTTTTTT. It yields the protein CASGDSNEKLFF. The chain employs TRBV5-1 and TRBJ1-4; 7 bases are a match to TRBD1. Germline CDR1 and CDR2: SGHRS and YFSETQ. After removal of 8 bases from V and 5 bases from J, the junction contained 3 bases not matched to a gene. This CDR3 has 12 residues. Full variable domain (rest looked up from reference TRBV5-1 and TRBJ1-4): KAGVTQTPRYLIKTRGQQVTLSCSPISGHRSVSWYQQTPGQGLQFLFEYFSETQRNKGNFPGRFSGRQFSNSRSEMNVSTLELGDSALYLCASGDSNEKLFFGSGTQLSVL.

The V call is TRBV28, the J call TRBJ2-2; weak D call: TRBD1 (7 bases). Trimming shortened V by 7 bases and J by 3 bases, and 18 bases separated the two germline ends. Per germline, CDR1 MDHEN and CDR2 SYDVKM. The CDR3 length is 16 residues. The CDR3 region has the DNA TGTGCCAGCACCCCGCAGGGGGGCCGTTACACCGGGGAGCTGTTTTTT. Translated, it gives CASTPQGGRYTGELFF.

CDR3 nucleotide sequence: TGTGCCAGCAGCGTAGAGGGGCCGAGCTCTGGAAACACCATATATTTT. This gives the protein CASSVEGPSSGNTIYF. The chain carries TRBV9 and TRBJ1-3; D is perhaps TRBD1 (5 bases). The CDR3 runs to 16 residues. Germline lookup yields CDR1 SGDLS and CDR2 YYNGEE. The V end was cut by 0 bases, the J end by 0 bases, with 10 bases between.

This rearrangement joins TRBV19 to TRBJ1-1; 7 bases line up with TRBD1. The CDR3 sequence is 13 residues long. V lost 9 bases, J lost 1 base, and 5 bases stayed unmatched. The germline V gene has CDR1 LNHDA and CDR2 SQIVND (reference sequence). The CDR3 here is CASPGGKNTEAFF. CDR3 bases: TGTGCCAGCCCAGGGGGGAAGAACACTGAAGCTTTCTTT.

This chain uses TRBV4-1 with TRBJ2-7; TRBD1 matches at 7 bases. The CDR3 covers 14 residues. Germline CDR1 is MGHRA and CDR2 is YSYEKL. The V and J ends lost 0 bases and 4 bases, in that order; junction bases with no gene match: 3. Here the CDR3 DNA reads TGCGCCAGCAGCCAAGAGGCAGGGGGATACGAGCAGTACTTC. Translating it yields CASSQEAGGYEQYF.

V usage is TRBV16 and J usage is TRBJ1-5, with TRBD1 as a possible D gene (6 bases). CDR3 length equals 15 residues. V lost 0 bases to trimming and J lost 4 bases, with 10 bases between them. Looked up from germline, CDR1 is KGHSY and CDR2 is FQNENV. In DNA form, the CDR3 reads TGTGCCAGCAGCCAATCGAGGGGGGGGAATCAGCCCCAGCATTTT. It yields the protein CASSQSRGGNQPQHF.

The gene calls are TRBV20-1 and TRBJ2-1, with D perhaps TRBD1 (6 bases). The germline V and J ends were trimmed by 3 bases and 9 bases, with 15 bases remaining between them. The germline gives CDR1 DFQATT, CDR2 SNEGSKA (reference sequence). This CDR3 has 13 amino acids. The CDR3 loop is CSASPGVGSEQFF. CDR3 nucleotides: TGCAGTGCTAGTCCAGGGGTAGGCAGTGAGCAGTTCTTC.

The chain is built from TRBV24-1 and TRBJ1-2; 9 nucleotides align to TRBD1. The germline V gene has CDR1 KGHDR and CDR2 SFDVKD. This CDR3 contains 17 residues. The ends lost 5 bases at V and 4 bases at J; junction bases unmatched: 13. In nucleotides, the CDR3 is TGTGCCACCAGTGCCCCACGAGGACAGGGGCGAACCTATGGCTACACCTTC. This gives the protein CATSAPRGQGRTYGYTF.

CDR3 coding DNA: TGTGCCTGGAGGGACAGGGGGTACTATGGCTACACCTTC. Amino acids: CAWRDRGYYGYTF. The V call is TRBV30, the J call TRBJ1-2; 10 bases fit TRBD1. Germline V gives CDR1 GTSNPN, CDR2 SVGIG (reference sequence). This CDR3 region has 13 residues. The V segment lost 3 bases and the J segment 3 bases; nucleotides outside the gene matches: 1.